This T cell receptor beta chain originates from a study of blood T cells in healthy people across ages. The study, taken as a whole, reports: Among long-lived donors, naive CD4+ cells were more numerous and diversity higher than in aged donors. Naive T cell percentage strongly correlated with TCR beta diversity.

Combining a sample-barcoded 5' primer with a J-beta primer mix, a second PCR ran for about 7 to 11 cycles. TCRdb re-derived calls from the 5' RACE reads in MiXCR, one entry per CDR3 protein. Of 1.5 million to 2 million distinct CDR3 sequences listed, 30% to 40% were seen once; the top ten hold more than 20%. For this clonotype: The antigen is not known.

This receptor was identified in a human donor in good health. Material: blood.

The CDR3 DNA reads as TGTGCCAGCAGCTTAGCCCCTAGGGAGGGGGACACTGAAGCTTTCTTT. Its translation is CASSLAPREGDTEAFF. The chain carries TRBV7-6 and TRBJ1-1, with a weak D call TRBD1 (6 bases). The V end lost 0 bases, the J end lost 3 bases, and 14 bases lay between the germline ends. The CDR3 covers 16 residues. In germline, CDR1 is SGHVS, CDR2 FNYEAQ.